A single T cell receptor beta chain is shown here with its context. Authors' analysis steps: By means of reference gene primer amplification, nucleated cell counts were estimated. Only in-frame clones appear in the TCRdb table, and some are missing; sequencing was by immunoSEQ multiplex PCR. Clone size and V and J calls were adopted from that table, with D and trimming inferred from the DNA. This table holds roughly 20,000 clones, roughly 81% found once. This entry is derived from a study of blood T cell repertoires in COVID-19. On the study more broadly: Donors in the United States, Italy and Spain gave samples during acute or convalescent COVID-19. Nucleic acid was either cDNA or gDNA, and it came from T cells, B-cell-depleted T cells, or PBMCs.

The germline CDR1 and CDR2 sequences are SGHNT and YENEEA. V lost 2 bases and J lost 0, with 12 bases in between. The length of the CDR3 is 16 residues. This TCR came from a human donor with active COVID-19. The donor label of this sample is uncertain. Sequencing was done on a sample of peripheral blood. The chain employs TRBV11-3 and TRBJ2-3; D uncertain. This CDR3 is CASSLSVSSSTDTQYF. For the CDR3, the DNA is TGTGCCAGCAGCTTATCTGTCAGTTCTAGCACAGATACGCAGTATTTT.